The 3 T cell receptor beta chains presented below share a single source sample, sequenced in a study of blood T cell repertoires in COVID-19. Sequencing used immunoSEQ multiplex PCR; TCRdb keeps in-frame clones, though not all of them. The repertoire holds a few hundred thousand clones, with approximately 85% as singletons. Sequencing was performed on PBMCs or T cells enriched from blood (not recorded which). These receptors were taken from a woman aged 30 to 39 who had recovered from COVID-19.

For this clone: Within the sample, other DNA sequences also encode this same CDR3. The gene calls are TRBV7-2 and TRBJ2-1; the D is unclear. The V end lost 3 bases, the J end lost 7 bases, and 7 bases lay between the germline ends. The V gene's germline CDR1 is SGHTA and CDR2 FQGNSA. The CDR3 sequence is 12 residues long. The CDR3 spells CASSFNYNEQFF. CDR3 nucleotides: TGTGCCAGCAGCTTTAATTATAATGAGCAGTTCTTC.

The CDR3 loop is CASSPSGELGQPQHF. CDR3 coding DNA: TGTGCCAGCAGCCCGTCGGGGGAACTAGGGCAGCCCCAGCATTTT. V usage is TRBV28 and J usage is TRBJ1-5, with D maybe TRBD1 (5 bases). CDR1 and CDR2 (germline): MDHEN, SYDVKM. The CDR3 is 15 residues long. The V gene lost 6 bases and the J gene lost 7 bases, with 19 bases spanning the gap.

CDR3 nucleotides: TGCGCCAGCAGCCAAGGAGCTGGGAACACCGGGGAGCTGTTTTTT. Amino acids: CASSQGAGNTGELFF. This sequence joins TRBV4-1 and TRBJ2-2; D unclear. The CDR3 runs to 15 residues. In germline, CDR1 is MGHRA, CDR2 YSYEKL. Trimming cost V 1 base and J 1 base, with 7 bases left between them.